This T cell receptor beta chain was captured in a study of shared clonotypes between healthy human individuals (TCRdb year 2020). Some background on the complete study: A couple of women and a few men aged 18 to 49 years were included in the cohort. Per donor, three plates each were used for CD4 naive and CD4 memory, two for CD8 naive, and one for CD8 memory. The study deeply sequenced blood TCR repertoires of 5 or 6 healthy adults to estimate repertoire size and the extent of clonotype sharing between individuals. Different laboratories and diverse techniques were used to prepare libraries and sequence TCR repertoires, to increase sequencing depth and limit assay-specific biases. Each donor's leukapheresis produced roughly between roughly 0.85 and 9.5 billion PBMCs. Study-wide conclusions, independent of this receptor: Even with the large sequencing depth, rarefaction of the sorted-subset datasets indicated that sequencing was incomplete. Sampling was restricted to blood, and TCR repertoires in tissue are likely to differ from TCR repertoires in blood. Approximately 5% of naive CD4, around 3.6% of naive CD8, about 2.5% of memory CD4, and over 0.35% of memory CD8 clonotypes were shared across several donors. Pairwise subsampling led to the expectation that sequencing depth would affect the degree of clonotype sharing among donors. Larger estimated clonotype richness was generally found for naive subsets than for memory subsets. Higher generation probabilities were observed for clonotypes shared by all four sorted-subset donors than for non-shared clonotypes. The genetic and exposure-history diversity represented was limited by the small number of donors.

Concerning this clone: Its antigen specificity is not known. No much larger clone exists at a distance of one base, and base qualities are not known.

Donors were healthy HIV-negative adults with no recently reported acute infections or vaccinations. Only Caucasian adults living in Nashville, Tennessee, USA were represented among the donors. CD4+ T cells were enriched by magnetic negative selection, after which naive cells were positively selected on CD45RA and the negative fraction was taken as the memory subset. After blood collection by leukapheresis, PBMCs were isolated using Ficoll-Histopaque density gradient centrifugation and then cryopreserved in the vapor phase of liquid nitrogen. Analytical flow cytometry was used to check the purity and quantity of each magnetically sorted T cell population. Each sorted fraction had its genomic DNA isolated and then quantified by UV absorbance on a Nanodrop 2000c. The germline V gene provides CDR1 SGDLS and CDR2 YYNGEE. V and J lose 0 bases and 5 bases, and a span of 11 bases separates them. The CDR3 holds 14 amino acids from the cysteine to the phenylalanine. Only the CDR3 DNA is retained, 42 bases long and in frame from the first base.

Using the deep immunoSEQ assay, TCR CDR3 regions were amplified from genomic DNA by multiplex PCR. For each cell subset, the extracted genomic DNA was distributed evenly across all wells of several immunoSEQ 96-well plates, and each plate served as one replicate. For sorted subsets, each replicate PCR was loaded with roughly 0.2 ug genomic DNA, equivalent to roughly 30,000 T cell genomes. Purified libraries were measured with a Qubit 3.0 fluorometer, size-checked on a Bioanalyzer 2100, and measured again with the KAPA Library Quantification kit. A separate single-read 150-cycle Illumina NextSeq 550 flow cell was used to sequence each immunoSEQ 96-well plate. From the authors' description of their analysis: Because the immunoSEQ output included only junctional sequences and no quality scores, the filtering could not be the same as the filtering used for full-length reads. To assign V/J genes and CDR3, sequences were annotated using PyIR, a Python wrapper for IgBLAST v1.9, with IMGT germline references. Reads were filtered out if the reads had weak V/J assignments (E-value above 1e-6), no CDR3, stop codons, out-of-frame junctions, or ambiguous translated residues. V3J clonotypes were defined by identical inferred V gene, J gene, and CDR3 amino acid sequence. Percentage overlap between repertoires was computed as shared unique clonotypes divided by the size of the smaller repertoire. Richness of each repertoire was evaluated using RTK rarefaction, the Chao1 estimator, and Recon v2.1 estimates of unobserved clonotypes. For all TCRbeta clonotypes obtained by the gDNA method from a few donors, generation probabilities were computed with OLGA. TCRdb carries this immuneACCESS record with in-frame sequences only. Its versions omit some clonotypes, under half of them owing to an unresolved V gene in the studies checked, with the rest unexplained. V and J calls and clone size are copied from that table; D and trimming were computed from the DNA. The table for this sample lists some 1 million clones; 65% to 80% of them were counted only once. The ten largest clones add up to approximately 1.5% of the sample.

The TCR originated in a man younger than 35 in good health. The source material was memory CD4+ T cells sorted from blood. The sample's cell subset or site label, decoded: CD45RA-negative fraction. The chain couples TRBV9 to TRBJ1-1; too little of a D gene remains to name it. CDR3 sequence: CASSVASRETEAFF. The sequenced DNA: TGTGCCAGCAGCGTAGCGTCGAGAGAGACTGAAGCTTTCTTT.